Sequencing of this T cell receptor (beta chain) was carried out in a study of blood T cell repertoires in COVID-19. This CDR3 is 13 amino acids long. V dropped 5 bases and J dropped 5 bases, with 12 bases sitting between them. Clones were read by immunoSEQ multiplex PCR, and TCRdb kept only the in-frame ones, dropping some. The sample holds about 280,000 clones, 70% to 90% seen once. The sample comprised peripheral blood. The clonotype was recovered from a woman between 70 and 85 years old with acute or convalescent COVID-19. The V and J genes are TRBV12-3 or TRBV12-4 and TRBJ2-5; perhaps TRBD2 as D (5 bases). The chain's CDR3 is CASSLLRGETQYF. The DNA of the CDR3 is TGTGCCAGCAGTCTTTTGCGAGGGGAGACCCAGTACTTC.